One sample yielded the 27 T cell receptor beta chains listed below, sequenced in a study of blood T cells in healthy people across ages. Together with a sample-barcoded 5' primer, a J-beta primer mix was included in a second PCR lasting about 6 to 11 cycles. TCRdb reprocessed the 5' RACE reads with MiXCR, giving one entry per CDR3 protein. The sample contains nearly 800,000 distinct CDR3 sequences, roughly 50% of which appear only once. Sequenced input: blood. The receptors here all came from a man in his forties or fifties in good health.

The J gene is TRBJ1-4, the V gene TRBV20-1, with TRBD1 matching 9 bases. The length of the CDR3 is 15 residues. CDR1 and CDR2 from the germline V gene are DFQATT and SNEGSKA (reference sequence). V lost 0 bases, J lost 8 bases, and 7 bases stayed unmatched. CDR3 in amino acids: CSARDLDRGNEKLFF. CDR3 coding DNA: TGCAGTGCTAGAGATCTGGACAGGGGAAACGAAAAACTGTTTTTT.

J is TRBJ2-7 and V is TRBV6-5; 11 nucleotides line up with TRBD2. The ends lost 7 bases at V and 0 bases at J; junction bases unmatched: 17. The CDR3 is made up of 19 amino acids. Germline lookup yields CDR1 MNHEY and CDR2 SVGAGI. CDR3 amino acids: CASITPGLAAEPFSYEQYF. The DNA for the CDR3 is TGTGCCAGCATTACTCCGGGACTAGCGGCCGAACCCTTCTCCTACGAGCAGTACTTC.

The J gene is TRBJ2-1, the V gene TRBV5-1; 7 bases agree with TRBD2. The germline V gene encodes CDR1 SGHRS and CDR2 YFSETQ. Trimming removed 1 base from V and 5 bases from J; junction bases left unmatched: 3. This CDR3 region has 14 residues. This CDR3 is CASSLTSANNEQFF. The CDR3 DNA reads TGCGCCAGCAGCTTGACTAGCGCAAACAATGAGCAGTTCTTC.

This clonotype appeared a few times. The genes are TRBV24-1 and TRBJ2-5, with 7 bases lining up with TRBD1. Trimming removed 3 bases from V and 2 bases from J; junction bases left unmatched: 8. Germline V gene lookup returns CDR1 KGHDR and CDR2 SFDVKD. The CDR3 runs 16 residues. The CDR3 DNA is TGTGCCACCAGTGATAACATAGGGGGCAGTCAAGAGACCCAGTACTTC. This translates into CATSDNIGGSQETQYF.

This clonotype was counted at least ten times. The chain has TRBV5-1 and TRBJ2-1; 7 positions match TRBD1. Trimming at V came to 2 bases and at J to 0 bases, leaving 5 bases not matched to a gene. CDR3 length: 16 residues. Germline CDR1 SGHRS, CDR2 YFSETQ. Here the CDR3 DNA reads TGCGCCAGCAGCTTAGGGGGCGAGGCCTCCTACAATGAGCAGTTCTTC. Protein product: CASSLGGEASYNEQFF.

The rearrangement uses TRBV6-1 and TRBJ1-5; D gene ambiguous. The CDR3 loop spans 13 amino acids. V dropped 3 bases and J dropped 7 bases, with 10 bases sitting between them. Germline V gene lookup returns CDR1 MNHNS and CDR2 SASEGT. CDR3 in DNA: TGTGCCAGCAGTGACTTAGGGCGGCAGCCCCAGCATTTT. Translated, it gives CASSDLGRQPQHF.

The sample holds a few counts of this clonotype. This chain's CDR3 is CSVAREYRDEQYF. In DNA form, the CDR3 reads TGCAGCGTTGCGCGGGAGTACAGGGACGAGCAGTACTTC. V usage is TRBV29-1 and J usage is TRBJ2-1; D perhaps matches TRBD2 (7 bases). The J call may be wrong; the DNA end is better matched by TRBJ2-7. CDR1 is SQVTM and CDR2 is ANQGSEA in the germline V gene. The CDR3 extends over 13 amino acids.

This CDR3 reads CASRLGRGLHGYTF. The DNA of the CDR3 is TGCGCCAGCAGGTTAGGCAGGGGTTTACATGGCTACACCTTC. This chain joins TRBV10-1 and TRBJ1-2; the D gene is possibly TRBD1 (6 bases). V lost 6 bases to trimming and J lost 6 bases, with 17 bases between them. There are 14 residues in the CDR3. Germline CDR1 and CDR2: WNHNN and SYGVQD (reference sequence).

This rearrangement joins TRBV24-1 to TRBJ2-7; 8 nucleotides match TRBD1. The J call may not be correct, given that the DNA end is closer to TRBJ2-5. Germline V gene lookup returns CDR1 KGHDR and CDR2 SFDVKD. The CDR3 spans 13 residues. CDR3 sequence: CATSDRDRQTQYF. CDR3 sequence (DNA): TGTGCCACCAGTGACCGGGACAGGCAGACCCAGTACTTC.

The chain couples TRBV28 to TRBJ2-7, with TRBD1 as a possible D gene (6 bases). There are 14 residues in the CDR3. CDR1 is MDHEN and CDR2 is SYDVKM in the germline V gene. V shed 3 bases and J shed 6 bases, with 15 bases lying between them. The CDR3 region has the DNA TGTGCCAGCAGTTTGTCAGGGGTAACAATCGAGCAGTACTTC. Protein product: CASSLSGVTIEQYF.

The CDR3 loop reads CASSLGGSSRQETQYF. CDR3 DNA: TGCGCCAGCAGCTTGGGTGGGTCGAGCAGACAAGAGACCCAGTACTTC. The gene calls are TRBV5-1 and TRBJ2-5; D unresolved. CDR3 length equals 16 residues. CDR1 is SGHRS, CDR2 YFSETQ, per germline. V lost 0 bases and J lost 2, with 14 bases in between. Drawing the rest from reference TRBV5-1 and TRBJ2-5, the complete variable domain is KAGVTQTPRYLIKTRGQQVTLSCSPISGHRSVSWYQQTPGQGLQFLFEYFSETQRNKGNFPGRFSGRQFSNSRSEMNVSTLELGDSALYLCASSLGGSSRQETQYFGPGTRLLVL.

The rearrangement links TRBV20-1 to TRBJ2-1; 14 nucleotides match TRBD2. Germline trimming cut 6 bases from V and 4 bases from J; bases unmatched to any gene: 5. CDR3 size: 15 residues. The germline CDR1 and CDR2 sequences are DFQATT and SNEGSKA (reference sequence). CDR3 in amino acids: CSARLAGGKYNEQFF. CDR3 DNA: TGCAGTGCCAGACTAGCGGGAGGGAAGTACAATGAGCAGTTCTTC.

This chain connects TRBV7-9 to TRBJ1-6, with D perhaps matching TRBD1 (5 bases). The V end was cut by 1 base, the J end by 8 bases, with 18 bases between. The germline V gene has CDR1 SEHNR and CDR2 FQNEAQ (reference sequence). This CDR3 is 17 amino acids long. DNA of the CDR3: TGTGCCAGCAGCTTAGGGGAACAGGCCGTCCGCGATTCACCCCTCCACTTT. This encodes CASSLGEQAVRDSPLHF.

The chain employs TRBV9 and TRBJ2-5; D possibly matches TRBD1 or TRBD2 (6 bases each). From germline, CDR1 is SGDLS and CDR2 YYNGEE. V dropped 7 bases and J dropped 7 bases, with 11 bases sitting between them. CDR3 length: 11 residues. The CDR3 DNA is TGTGCCAGCGGGGGGCTAGGGACCCAGTACTTC. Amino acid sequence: CASGGLGTQYF.

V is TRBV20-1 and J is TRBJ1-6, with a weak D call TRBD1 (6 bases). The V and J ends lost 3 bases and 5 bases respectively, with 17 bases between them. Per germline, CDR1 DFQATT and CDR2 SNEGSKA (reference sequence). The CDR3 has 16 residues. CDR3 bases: TGCAGTGCTAGCGCCACCAACAGGGTTGATAATTCACCCCTCCACTTT. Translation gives CSASATNRVDNSPLHF.

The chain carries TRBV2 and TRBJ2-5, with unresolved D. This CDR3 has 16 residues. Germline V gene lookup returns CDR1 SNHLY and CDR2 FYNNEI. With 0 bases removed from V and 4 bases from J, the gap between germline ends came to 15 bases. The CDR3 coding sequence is TGTGCCAGCAGTGAAGCCCTAATCCCTTCCAGAGAGACCCAGTACTTC. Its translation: CASSEALIPSRETQYF.

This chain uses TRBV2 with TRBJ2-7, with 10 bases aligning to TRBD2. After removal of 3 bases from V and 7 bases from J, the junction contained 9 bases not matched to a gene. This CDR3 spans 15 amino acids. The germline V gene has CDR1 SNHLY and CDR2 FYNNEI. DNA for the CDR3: TGTGCCAGCAGTGAGGTCGCTAGCGGGAGAGGGGAGCAGTACTTC. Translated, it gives CASSEVASGRGEQYF.

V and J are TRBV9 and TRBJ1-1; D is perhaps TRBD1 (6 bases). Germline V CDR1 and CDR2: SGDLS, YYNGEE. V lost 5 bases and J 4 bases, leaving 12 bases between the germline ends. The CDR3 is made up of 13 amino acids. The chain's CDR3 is CASSRGGSTEAFF. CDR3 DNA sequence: TGTGCCAGCAGTCGGGGGGGCTCCACTGAAGCTTTCTTT.

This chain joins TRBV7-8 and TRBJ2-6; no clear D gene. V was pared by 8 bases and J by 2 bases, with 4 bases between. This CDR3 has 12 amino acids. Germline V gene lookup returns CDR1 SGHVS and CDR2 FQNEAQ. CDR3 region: CASFTGANVLTF. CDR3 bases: TGTGCCAGCTTTACTGGGGCCAACGTCCTGACTTTC.

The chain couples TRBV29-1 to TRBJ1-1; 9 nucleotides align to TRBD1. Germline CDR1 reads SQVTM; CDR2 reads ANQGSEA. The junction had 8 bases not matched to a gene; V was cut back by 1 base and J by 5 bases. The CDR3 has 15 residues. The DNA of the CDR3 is TGCAGCGTTGAAGGACACAGGGGGCTGGGTACTGAAGCTTTCTTT. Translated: CSVEGHRGLGTEAFF.

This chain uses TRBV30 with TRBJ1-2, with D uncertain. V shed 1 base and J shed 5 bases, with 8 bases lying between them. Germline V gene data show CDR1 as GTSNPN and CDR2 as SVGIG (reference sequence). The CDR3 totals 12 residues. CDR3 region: CAWSGAGYGYTF. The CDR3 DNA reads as TGTGCCTGGAGTGGGGCAGGATATGGCTACACCTTC.

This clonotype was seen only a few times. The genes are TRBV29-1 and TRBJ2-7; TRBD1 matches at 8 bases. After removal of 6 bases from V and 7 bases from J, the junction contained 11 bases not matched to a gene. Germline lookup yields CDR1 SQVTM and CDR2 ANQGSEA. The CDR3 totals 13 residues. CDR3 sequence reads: CSVGTGPLREQYF. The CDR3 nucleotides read TGCAGCGTGGGGACAGGACCCTTGAGGGAGCAGTACTTC.

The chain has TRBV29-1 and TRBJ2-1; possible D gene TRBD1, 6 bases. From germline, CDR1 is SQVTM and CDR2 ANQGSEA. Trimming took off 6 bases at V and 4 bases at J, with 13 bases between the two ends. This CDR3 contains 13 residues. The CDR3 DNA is TGCAGCGTGACTGAGGGGGTTTACAATGAGCAGTTCTTC. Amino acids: CSVTEGVYNEQFF.

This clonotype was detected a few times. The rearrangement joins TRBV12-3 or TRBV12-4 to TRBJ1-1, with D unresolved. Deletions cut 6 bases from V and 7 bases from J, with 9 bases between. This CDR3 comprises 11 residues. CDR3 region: CASRTWREAFF. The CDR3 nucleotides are TGTGCCAGCAGGACCTGGCGTGAAGCTTTCTTT.

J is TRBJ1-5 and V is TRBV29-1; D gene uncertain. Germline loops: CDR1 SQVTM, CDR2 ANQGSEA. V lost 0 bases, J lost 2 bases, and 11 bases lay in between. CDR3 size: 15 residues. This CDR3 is CSVEDSGNGNQPQHF. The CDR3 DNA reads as TGCAGCGTTGAAGATTCGGGAAATGGCAATCAGCCCCAGCATTTT.

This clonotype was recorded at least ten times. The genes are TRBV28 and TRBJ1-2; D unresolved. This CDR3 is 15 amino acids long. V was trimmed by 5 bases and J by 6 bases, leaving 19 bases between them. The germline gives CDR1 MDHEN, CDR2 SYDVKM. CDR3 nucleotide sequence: TGTGCCAGCAGTCCTTTCCCTATATCCAATAATGGCTACACCTTC. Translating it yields CASSPFPISNNGYTF.

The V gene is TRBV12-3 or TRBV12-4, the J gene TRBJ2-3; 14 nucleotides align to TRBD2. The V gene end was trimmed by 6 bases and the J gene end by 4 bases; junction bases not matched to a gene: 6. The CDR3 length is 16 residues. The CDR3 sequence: CASRRGTSGSADTQYF. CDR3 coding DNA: TGTGCCAGCAGGCGAGGGACTAGCGGGAGCGCAGATACGCAGTATTTT.